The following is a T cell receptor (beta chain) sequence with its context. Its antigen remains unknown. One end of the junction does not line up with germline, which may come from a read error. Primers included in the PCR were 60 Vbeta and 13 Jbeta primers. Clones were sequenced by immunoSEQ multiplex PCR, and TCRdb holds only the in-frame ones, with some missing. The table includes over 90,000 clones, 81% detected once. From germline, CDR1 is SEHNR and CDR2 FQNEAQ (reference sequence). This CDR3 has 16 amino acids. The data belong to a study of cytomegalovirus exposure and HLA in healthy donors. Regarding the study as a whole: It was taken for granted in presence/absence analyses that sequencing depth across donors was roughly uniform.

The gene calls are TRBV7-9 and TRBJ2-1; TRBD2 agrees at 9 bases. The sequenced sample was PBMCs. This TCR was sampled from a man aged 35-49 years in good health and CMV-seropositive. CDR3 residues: CSSSLVGGRATDEQFF. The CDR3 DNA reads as TGTTCCAGCAGCTTAGTAGGCGGGAGGGCCACAGATGAGCAGTTCTTC.